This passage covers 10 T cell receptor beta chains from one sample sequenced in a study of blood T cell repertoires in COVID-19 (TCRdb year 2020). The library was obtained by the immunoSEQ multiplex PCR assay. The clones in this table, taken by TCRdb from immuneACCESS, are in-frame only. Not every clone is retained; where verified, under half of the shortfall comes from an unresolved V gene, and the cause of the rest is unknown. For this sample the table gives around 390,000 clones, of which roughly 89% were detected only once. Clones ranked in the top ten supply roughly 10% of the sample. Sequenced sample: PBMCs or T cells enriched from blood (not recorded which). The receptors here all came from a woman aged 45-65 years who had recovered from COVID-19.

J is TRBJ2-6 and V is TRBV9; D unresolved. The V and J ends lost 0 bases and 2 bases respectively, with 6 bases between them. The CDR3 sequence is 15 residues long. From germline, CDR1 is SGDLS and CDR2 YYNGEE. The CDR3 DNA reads TGTGCCAGCAGCGTAGGGGCAGCTGGGGCCAACGTCCTGACTTTC. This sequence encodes CASSVGAAGANVLTF.

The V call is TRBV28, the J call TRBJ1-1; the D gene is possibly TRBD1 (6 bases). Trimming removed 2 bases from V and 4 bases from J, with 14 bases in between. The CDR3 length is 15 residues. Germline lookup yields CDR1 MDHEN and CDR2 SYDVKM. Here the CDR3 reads CASSLVGRGPTEAFF. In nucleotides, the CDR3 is TGTGCCAGCAGTTTAGTGGGCAGGGGACCCACTGAAGCTTTCTTT. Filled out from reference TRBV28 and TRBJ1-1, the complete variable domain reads DVKVTQSSRYLVKRTGEKVFLECVQDMDHENMFWYRQDPGLGLRLIYFSYDVKMKEKGDIPEGYSVSREKKERFSLILESASTNQTSMYLCASSLVGRGPTEAFFGQGTRLTVV.

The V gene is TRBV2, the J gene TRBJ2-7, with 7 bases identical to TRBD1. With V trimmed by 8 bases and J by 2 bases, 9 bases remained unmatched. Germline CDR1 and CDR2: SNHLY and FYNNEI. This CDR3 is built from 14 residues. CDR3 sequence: CASGGKGGAYEQYF. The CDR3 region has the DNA TGTGCCAGCGGCGGCAAAGGGGGCGCCTACGAGCAGTACTTC.

Here the CDR3 reads CASSFGQGGSPLHF. In nucleotides, the CDR3 is TGTGCCAGCAGCTTCGGACAGGGTGGGTCACCCCTCCACTTT. The chain employs TRBV7-2 and TRBJ1-6; 8 nucleotides align to TRBD1. This CDR3 is built from 14 residues. V was clipped by 3 bases and J by 10 bases; unmatched bases: 5. Germline assignment: CDR1 SGHTA and CDR2 FQGNSA.

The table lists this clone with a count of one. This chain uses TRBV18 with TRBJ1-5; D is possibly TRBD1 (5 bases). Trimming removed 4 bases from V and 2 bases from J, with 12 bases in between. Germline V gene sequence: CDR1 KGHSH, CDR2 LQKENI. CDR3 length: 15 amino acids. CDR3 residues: CASSRGVIGNQPQHF. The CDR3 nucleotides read TGTGCCAGCTCACGGGGGGTGATAGGCAATCAGCCCCAGCATTTT.

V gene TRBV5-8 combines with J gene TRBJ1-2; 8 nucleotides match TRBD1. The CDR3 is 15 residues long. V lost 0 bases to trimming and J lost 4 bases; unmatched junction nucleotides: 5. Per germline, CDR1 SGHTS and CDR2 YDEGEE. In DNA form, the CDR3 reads TGTGCCAGCAGCTTGGAACCCGGGACAGGCTATGGCTACACCTTC. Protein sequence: CASSLEPGTGYGYTF.

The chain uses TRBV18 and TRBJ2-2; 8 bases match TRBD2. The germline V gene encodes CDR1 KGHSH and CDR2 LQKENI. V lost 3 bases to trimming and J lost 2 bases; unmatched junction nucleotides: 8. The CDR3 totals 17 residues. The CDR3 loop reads CASSPRGANPNTGELFF. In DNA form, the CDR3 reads TGTGCCAGCTCACCGCGGGGGGCCAACCCTAACACCGGGGAGCTGTTTTTT. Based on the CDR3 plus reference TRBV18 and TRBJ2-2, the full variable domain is NAGVMQNPRHLVRRRGQEARLRCSPMKGHSHVYWYRQLPEEGLKFMVYLQKENIIDESGMPKERFSAEFPKEGPSILRIQQVVRGDSAAYFCASSPRGANPNTGELFFGEGSRLTVL.

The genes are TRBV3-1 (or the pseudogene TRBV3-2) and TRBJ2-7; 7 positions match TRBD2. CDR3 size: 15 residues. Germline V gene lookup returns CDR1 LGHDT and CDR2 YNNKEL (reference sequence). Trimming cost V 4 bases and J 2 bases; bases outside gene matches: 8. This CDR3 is CASSPSGGGAYEQYF. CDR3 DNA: TGTGCCAGCAGCCCCTCGGGAGGTGGGGCCTACGAGCAGTACTTC.

CDR3 in amino acids: CASRLQKSNTEAFF. Written as DNA, the CDR3 is TGTGCCAGCAGGTTGCAAAAATCGAACACTGAAGCTTTCTTT. This chain uses TRBV5-4 with TRBJ1-1; D gene ambiguous. Between the trimmed V and J ends, which lost 5 bases and 1 base, there was a span of 12 bases. This CDR3 is built from 14 residues. Germline lookup yields CDR1 SGHNT and CDR2 YYREEE (reference sequence).

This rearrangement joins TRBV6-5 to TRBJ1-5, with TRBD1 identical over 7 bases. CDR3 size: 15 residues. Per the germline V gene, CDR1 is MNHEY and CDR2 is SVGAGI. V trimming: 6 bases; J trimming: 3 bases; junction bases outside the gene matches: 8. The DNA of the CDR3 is TGTGCCAGCAGACCTTCGGACAGGCCCAATCAGCCCCAGCATTTT. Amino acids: CASRPSDRPNQPQHF.